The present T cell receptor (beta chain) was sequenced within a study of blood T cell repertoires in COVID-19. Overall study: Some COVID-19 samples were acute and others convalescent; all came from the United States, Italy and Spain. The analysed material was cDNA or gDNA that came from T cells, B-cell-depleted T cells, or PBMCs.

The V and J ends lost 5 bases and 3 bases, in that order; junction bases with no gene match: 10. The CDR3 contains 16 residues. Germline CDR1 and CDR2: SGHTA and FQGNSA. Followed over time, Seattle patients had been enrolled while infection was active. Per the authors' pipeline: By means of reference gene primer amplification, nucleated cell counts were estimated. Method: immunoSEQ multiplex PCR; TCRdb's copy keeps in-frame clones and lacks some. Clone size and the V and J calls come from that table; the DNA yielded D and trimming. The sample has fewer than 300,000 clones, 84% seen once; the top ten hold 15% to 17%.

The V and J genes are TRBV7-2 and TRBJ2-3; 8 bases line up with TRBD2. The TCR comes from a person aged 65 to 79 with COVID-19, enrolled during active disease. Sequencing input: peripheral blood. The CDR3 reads CASSRMTSEITDTQYF. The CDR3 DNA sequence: TGTGCCAGCAGCCGGATGACTAGCGAGATAACAGATACGCAGTATTTT.